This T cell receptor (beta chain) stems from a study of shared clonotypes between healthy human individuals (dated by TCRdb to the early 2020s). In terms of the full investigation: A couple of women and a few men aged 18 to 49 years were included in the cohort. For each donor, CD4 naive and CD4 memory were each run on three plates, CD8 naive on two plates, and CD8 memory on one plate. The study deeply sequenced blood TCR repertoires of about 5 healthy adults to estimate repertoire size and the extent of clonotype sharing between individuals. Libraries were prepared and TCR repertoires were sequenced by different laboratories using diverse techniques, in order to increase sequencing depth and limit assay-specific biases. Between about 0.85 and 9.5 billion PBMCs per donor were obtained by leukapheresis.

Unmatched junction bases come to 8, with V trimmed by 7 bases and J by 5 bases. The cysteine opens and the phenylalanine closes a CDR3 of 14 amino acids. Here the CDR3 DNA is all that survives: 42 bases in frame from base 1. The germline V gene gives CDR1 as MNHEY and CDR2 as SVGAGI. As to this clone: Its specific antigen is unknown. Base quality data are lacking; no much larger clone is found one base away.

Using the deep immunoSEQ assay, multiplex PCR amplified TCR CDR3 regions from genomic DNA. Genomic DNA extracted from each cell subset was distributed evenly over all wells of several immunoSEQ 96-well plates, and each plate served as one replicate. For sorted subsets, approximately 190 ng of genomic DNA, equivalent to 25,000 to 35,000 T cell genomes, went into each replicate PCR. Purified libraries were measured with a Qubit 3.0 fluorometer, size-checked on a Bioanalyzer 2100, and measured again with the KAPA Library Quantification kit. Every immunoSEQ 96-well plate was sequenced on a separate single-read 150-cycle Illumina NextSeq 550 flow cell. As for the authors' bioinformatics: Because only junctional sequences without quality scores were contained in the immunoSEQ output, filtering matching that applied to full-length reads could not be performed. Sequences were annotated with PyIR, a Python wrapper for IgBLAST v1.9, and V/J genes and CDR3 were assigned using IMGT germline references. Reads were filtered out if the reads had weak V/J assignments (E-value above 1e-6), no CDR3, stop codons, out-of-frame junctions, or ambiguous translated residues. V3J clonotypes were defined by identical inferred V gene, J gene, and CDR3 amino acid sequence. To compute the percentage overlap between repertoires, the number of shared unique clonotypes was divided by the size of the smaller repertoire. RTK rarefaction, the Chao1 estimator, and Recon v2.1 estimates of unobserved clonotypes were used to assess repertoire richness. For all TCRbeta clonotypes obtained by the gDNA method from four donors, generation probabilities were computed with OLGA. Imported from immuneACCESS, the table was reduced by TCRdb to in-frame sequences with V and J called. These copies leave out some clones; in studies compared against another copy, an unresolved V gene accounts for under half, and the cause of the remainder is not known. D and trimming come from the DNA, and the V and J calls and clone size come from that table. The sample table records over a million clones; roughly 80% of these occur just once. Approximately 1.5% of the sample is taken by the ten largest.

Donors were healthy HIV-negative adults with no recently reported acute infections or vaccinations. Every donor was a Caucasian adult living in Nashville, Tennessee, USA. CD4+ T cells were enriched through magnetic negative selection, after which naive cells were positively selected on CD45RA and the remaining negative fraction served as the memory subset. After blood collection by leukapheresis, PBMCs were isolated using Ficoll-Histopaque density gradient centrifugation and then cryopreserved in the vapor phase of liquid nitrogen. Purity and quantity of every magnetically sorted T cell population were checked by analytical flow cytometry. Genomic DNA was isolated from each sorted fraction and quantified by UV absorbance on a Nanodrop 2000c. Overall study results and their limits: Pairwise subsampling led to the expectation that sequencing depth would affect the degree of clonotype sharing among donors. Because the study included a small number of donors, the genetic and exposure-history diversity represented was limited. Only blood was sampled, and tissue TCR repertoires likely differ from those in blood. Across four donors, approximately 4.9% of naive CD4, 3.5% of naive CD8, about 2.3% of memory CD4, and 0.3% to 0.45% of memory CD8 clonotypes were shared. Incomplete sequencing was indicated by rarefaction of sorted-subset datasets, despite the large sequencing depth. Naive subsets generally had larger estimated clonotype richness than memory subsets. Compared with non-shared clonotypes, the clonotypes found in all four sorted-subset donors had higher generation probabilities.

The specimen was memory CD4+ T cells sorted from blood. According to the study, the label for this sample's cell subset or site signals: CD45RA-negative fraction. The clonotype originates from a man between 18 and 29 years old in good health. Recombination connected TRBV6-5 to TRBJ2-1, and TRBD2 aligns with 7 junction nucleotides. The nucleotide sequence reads TGTGCCAGCAACCGGCTAGCGGCTAACAATGAGCAGTTCTTC. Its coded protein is CASNRLAANNEQFF.